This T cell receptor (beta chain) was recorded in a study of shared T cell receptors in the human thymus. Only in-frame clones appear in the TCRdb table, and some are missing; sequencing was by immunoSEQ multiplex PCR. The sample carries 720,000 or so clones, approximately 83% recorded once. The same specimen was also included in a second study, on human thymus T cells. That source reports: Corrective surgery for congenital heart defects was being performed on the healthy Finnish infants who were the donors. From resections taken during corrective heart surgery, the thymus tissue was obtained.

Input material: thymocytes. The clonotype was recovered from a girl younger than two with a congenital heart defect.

CDR3 DNA: TGTGCCAGAAGGGGGGGGGAGGCAACTAATGAAAAACTGTTTTTT. It yields the protein CARRGGEATNEKLFF. The chain carries TRBV6-1 and TRBJ1-4; maybe TRBD1 (6 bases). The CDR3 contains 15 residues. CDR1 is MNHNS, CDR2 SASEGT, per germline. Trimming took off 9 bases at V and 0 bases at J, with 14 bases between the two ends.